Below, one TCR beta chain is given with its context. Its specificity is not known. The entry originates in a study of cytomegalovirus exposure and HLA in healthy donors. Study results and limitations: In vitro assays verified that three CMV-associated chains recognized CMV antigens specifically.

PCR amplification relied on 60 Vbeta primers (plus 13 Jbeta primers). Here immunoSEQ multiplex PCR was the method, and the copy in TCRdb shows in-frame clones only, minus some. Among about 160,000 clones listed, around 84% were seen once. Input material: PBMCs. This receptor was obtained from a male donor in good health and CMV-seropositive.

The CDR3 is CATDPTGEGHYGYTF. The CDR3 region has the DNA TGCGCCACCGACCCAACAGGGGAAGGACACTATGGCTACACCTTC. The chain carries TRBV5-1 and TRBJ1-2, with 7 bases aligning to TRBD1. J gave up 3 bases and V 9 bases, and 14 bases lay outside the gene matches. Germline V gene lookup returns CDR1 SGHRS and CDR2 YFSETQ. The CDR3 contains 15 residues.